The next 16 T cell receptor beta chains were all read from a single sample in a study of blood T cell repertoires in COVID-19. Produced via immunoSEQ multiplex PCR; TCRdb's table is partial and in-frame only. The sample consists of under 200,000 clones, around 79% of them appearing once. Source material: peripheral blood. These TCRs come from a woman between 55 and 75 years old with COVID-19, enrolled during active disease.

The CDR3 loop reads CASSRGLNVANSYEQYF. CDR3 bases: TGTGCCAGCAGCAGGGGACTTAACGTGGCCAACTCCTACGAGCAGTACTTC. J is TRBJ2-7 and V is TRBV5-4, with D tentatively TRBD2 (6 bases). Germline-derived CDR1 and CDR2 are SGHNT and YYREEE (reference sequence). The CDR3 spans 17 residues. V lost 4 bases and J 0 bases, leaving 20 bases between the germline ends.

The chain links TRBV19 to TRBJ2-1; 9 bases fit TRBD1. In germline, CDR1 is LNHDA, CDR2 SQIVND (reference sequence). With V trimmed by 6 bases and J by 8 bases, 11 bases remained unmatched. CDR3 length: 15 amino acids. The CDR3 region is CASSKGGQGADEQFF. The CDR3 DNA sequence: TGTGCCAGTAGCAAGGGGGGACAGGGTGCGGATGAGCAGTTCTTC.

V is TRBV10-3 and J is TRBJ2-1, with 8 bases fitting TRBD2. From germline, CDR1 is ENHRY and CDR2 SYGVKD. J gave up 5 bases and V 6 bases, and 9 bases lay outside the gene matches. The CDR3 length is 15 residues. CDR3 DNA: TGTGCCATCAGAAACGCCGGGACTAGGAACAATGAGCAGTTCTTC. Translating gives CAIRNAGTRNNEQFF.

V is TRBV28 and J is TRBJ1-4, with 9 bases matching TRBD1. After removal of 4 bases from V and 4 bases from J, the junction contained 7 bases not matched to a gene. The germline gives CDR1 MDHEN, CDR2 SYDVKM. The CDR3 consists of 16 residues. CDR3 region: CASSSGTGRGNEKLFF. The CDR3 region has the DNA TGTGCCAGCAGTTCCGGGACAGGGAGAGGTAATGAAAAACTGTTTTTT.

The genes are TRBV6-5 and TRBJ2-1, with D possibly being TRBD2 (7 bases). V was cut by 8 bases and J by 1 base, with 12 bases left in between. This CDR3 is built from 14 residues. Germline loops: CDR1 MNHEY, CDR2 SVGAGI. CDR3 residues: CASRGGGSYNEQFF. The CDR3 DNA follows: TGTGCCAGCCGGGGAGGGGGTTCCTACAATGAGCAGTTCTTC.

The J gene is TRBJ2-3, the V gene TRBV14; 8 positions agree with TRBD2. The junction had 6 bases not matched to a gene; V was cut back by 4 bases and J by 0 bases. The germline V gene encodes CDR1 SGHDN and CDR2 FVKESK. This CDR3 has 16 residues. CDR3 sequence: CASSLMSGRSTDTQYF. The CDR3 region has the DNA TGTGCCAGCAGCCTCATGAGCGGGAGAAGCACAGATACGCAGTATTTT.

V is TRBV6-5 and J is TRBJ2-5; TRBD1 matches at 8 bases. This CDR3 has 13 residues. The V and J ends lost 8 bases and 3 bases, in that order; junction bases with no gene match: 5. Germline V lookup: CDR1 MNHEY, CDR2 SVGAGI. The CDR3 sequence: CASGLDREETQYF. Written as DNA, the CDR3 is TGTGCCAGCGGATTGGACAGGGAAGAGACCCAGTACTTC.

The V and J genes are TRBV28 and TRBJ1-2, with D unresolved. This CDR3 is built from 12 residues. From germline, CDR1 is MDHEN and CDR2 SYDVKM. V was cut by 8 bases and J by 6 bases, with 13 bases left in between. The DNA of the CDR3 is TGTGCCAGCGAGGGTCTGGGTGATGGCTACACCTTC. Translation: CASEGLGDGYTF.

The chain combines TRBV9 with TRBJ2-3; 12 positions match TRBD2. Unmatched junction bases numbered 9, after V lost 0 bases and J lost 1 base. The germline gives CDR1 SGDLS, CDR2 YYNGEE. There are 19 residues in the CDR3. CDR3 coding DNA: TGTGCCAGCAGCGTAGGTGGACTAGCGGGGAACTTTGGCACAGATACGCAGTATTTT. The encoded protein is CASSVGGLAGNFGTDTQYF.

This chain links TRBV11-1 with TRBJ2-1, with TRBD1 matching 8 bases. The CDR3 extends over 15 amino acids. After removal of 6 bases from V and 4 bases from J, the junction contained 8 bases not matched to a gene. CDR1 SGHAT and CDR2 FQDESV come from the germline V gene (reference sequence). CDR3: CASRVGTGGYNEQFF. The DNA for the CDR3 is TGTGCCAGCAGGGTCGGGACAGGAGGATACAATGAGCAGTTCTTC.

This clone has more than one count but fewer than ten. The J gene is TRBJ2-1, the V gene TRBV10-3; 14 bases agree with TRBD2. Germline values: CDR1 ENHRY, CDR2 SYGVKD. The CDR3 totals 19 residues. V was clipped by 0 bases and J by 8 bases; unmatched bases: 12. This CDR3 reads CAISESRPGTSGSKDEQFF. In DNA form, the CDR3 reads TGTGCCATCAGTGAGTCCCGACCGGGGACTAGCGGGAGTAAGGATGAGCAGTTCTTC.

The V gene is TRBV7-9, the J gene TRBJ2-3; 8 bases align to TRBD2. The ends lost 5 bases at V and 2 bases at J; junction bases unmatched: 9. Germline loops: CDR1 SEHNR, CDR2 FQNEAQ (reference sequence). The length of the CDR3 is 16 residues. The CDR3 region has the DNA TGTGCCAGCAGCCAGGGCAGACTAGCGACCACAGATACGCAGTATTTT. It translates to CASSQGRLATTDTQYF.

The rearrangement uses TRBV6-6 and TRBJ1-1; tentatively, D is TRBD1 (5 bases). This CDR3 has 12 amino acids. From germline, CDR1 is MNHNY and CDR2 SVGAGI (reference sequence). V gave up 0 bases and J gave up 11 bases, with 10 bases separating them. The CDR3 coding sequence is TGTGCCAGCAGTTACTCAACGGGGGACGCTTTCTTT. Residues: CASSYSTGDAFF.

The gene calls are TRBV28 and TRBJ1-1; the match to TRBD1 covers 11 bases. This CDR3 is 16 amino acids long. The V gene's germline CDR1 is MDHEN and CDR2 SYDVKM. V was clipped by 5 bases and J by 1 base; unmatched bases: 6. The chain's CDR3 is CASSPRTGGPNTEAFF. In DNA form, the CDR3 reads TGTGCCAGCAGTCCCCGGACAGGGGGCCCGAACACTGAAGCTTTCTTT.

This clone has a handful of counts. The chain joins TRBV27 to TRBJ1-1, with D unresolved. V lost 7 bases and J lost 1, with 10 bases in between. The CDR3 runs 13 residues. Looked up from germline, CDR1 is MNHEY and CDR2 is SMNVEV (reference sequence). The CDR3 nucleotides are TGTGCCAGCATGGTACACCCGAACACTGAAGCTTTCTTT. Encoded protein: CASMVHPNTEAFF.

Many counts were recorded for this clone. The chain combines TRBV7-3 with TRBJ2-2, with 10 bases lining up with TRBD1. The CDR3 totals 13 residues. V lost 9 bases, J lost 4 bases, and 2 bases stayed unmatched. Germline-derived CDR1 and CDR2 are SGHTA and FQGTGA. The CDR3: CARGQGITGELFF. For the CDR3, the DNA is TGTGCCAGGGGACAGGGGATCACCGGGGAGCTGTTTTTT. Filled out from reference TRBV7-3 and TRBJ2-2, the complete variable domain reads GAGVSQTPSNKVTEKGKYVELRCDPISGHTALYWYRQSLGQGPEFLIYFQGTGAADDSGLPNDRFFAVRPEGSVSTLKIQRTERGDSAVYLCARGQGITGELFFGEGSRLTVL.